Listed below are T cell receptor beta chains from one sample, sequenced in a study of shared clonotypes between healthy human individuals. Method: immunoSEQ multiplex PCR; TCRdb's copy keeps in-frame clones and lacks some. The data show 2 million or so clones, over 85% seen once. The specimen sequenced was naive CD8+ T cells sorted from blood. The receptors were sampled from a man aged 18 to 29 in good health. Each CDR3 is given with its conserved first and last residue. A D gene is named only where the DNA matches it firmly. The size entry is marked missing in some rows and otherwise reads once, few, many or a size class.

CDR3: CASSLAGGLYEQYF
DNA: TGTGCCAGCAGTCTAGCGGGGGGATTATACGAGCAGTACTTC
D: TRBD2
size: .
J: TRBJ2-7
V: TRBV27
length: 14

CDR3: CASSQIYSGGTYEQYF
DNA: TGCGCCAGCAGCCAAATATACAGCGGGGGTACCTACGAGCAGTACTTC
D: TRBD2
size: .
J: TRBJ2-7
V: TRBV4-3
length: 16

CDR3: CASSSDPLGPSGANVLTF
DNA: TGCGCCAGCAGCTCTGATCCGCTAGGGCCGTCTGGGGCCAACGTCCTGACTTTC
D: .
size: once
J: TRBJ2-6
V: TRBV5-1
length: 18

CDR3: CASSVYSTSDQTQYF
DNA: TGTGCCAGCAGCGTATACTCGACTAGCGATCAGACCCAGTACTTC
D: TRBD2
size: .
J: TRBJ2-5
V: TRBV9
length: 15

CDR3: CASSLSLGGYEQYF
DNA: TGTGCCAGCAGCTTAAGTCTGGGGGGATACGAGCAGTACTTC
D: .
size: .
J: TRBJ2-7
V: TRBV7-3
length: 14

CDR3: CASSLDATTGGMGFGYTF
DNA: TGCGCCAGCAGCCTAGACGCTACTACAGGGGGCATGGGATTTGGCTACACCTTC
D: TRBD1
size: .
J: TRBJ1-2
V: TRBV4-1
length: 18

CDR3: CASSAGGDLYGYTF
DNA: TGTGCCAGCAGCGCAGGTGGGGACCTCTATGGCTACACCTTC
D: .
size: .
J: TRBJ1-2
V: TRBV13
length: 14

CDR3: CASRTGGGNQPQHF
DNA: TGTGCCAGCCGAACAGGGGGAGGCAATCAGCCCCAGCATTTT
D: TRBD1
size: .
J: TRBJ1-5
V: TRBV27
length: 14

CDR3: CASSFGSYSNQPQHF
DNA: TGTGCCAGCAGCTTCGGCAGTTATAGCAATCAGCCCCAGCATTTT
D: .
size: .
J: TRBJ1-5
V: TRBV7-9
length: 15

CDR3: CASSSVGAAKEKLFF
DNA: TGTGCCAGCAGCTCCGTCGGGGCCGCTAAGGAAAAACTGTTTTTT
D: .
size: .
J: TRBJ1-4
V: TRBV9
length: 15

CDR3: CASSPYPNGARTAYEQYF
DNA: TGCGCCAGCAGCCCGTACCCGAACGGGGCAAGAACCGCCTACGAGCAGTACTTC
D: .
size: .
J: TRBJ2-7
V: TRBV5-1
length: 18

CDR3: CASSPRTGIDTQYF
DNA: TGCGCCAGCAGCCCCAGGACAGGGATAGATACGCAGTATTTT
D: TRBD1
size: .
J: TRBJ2-3
V: TRBV4-3
length: 14

CDR3: CASSEGGVGGIEKLFF
DNA: TGTGCCAGCAGTGAAGGTGGAGTCGGAGGCATTGAAAAACTGTTTTTT
D: .
size: .
J: TRBJ1-4
V: TRBV6-1
length: 16

CDR3: CASSVGTGSSYEQYF
DNA: TGTGCCAGCAGCGTAGGAACGGGGAGCTCCTACGAGCAGTACTTC
D: .
size: .
J: TRBJ2-7
V: TRBV9
length: 15

CDR3: CAISPGVGLHGYTF
DNA: TGTGCCATCAGTCCTGGGGTGGGACTTCATGGCTACACCTTC
D: .
size: once
J: TRBJ1-2
V: TRBV10-3
length: 14

CDR3: CAISERILAGHDTQYF
DNA: TGTGCCATCAGTGAGAGGATACTAGCGGGACACGATACGCAGTATTTT
D: TRBD2
size: .
J: TRBJ2-3
V: TRBV10-3
length: 16

CDR3: CASSYQEGNTEAFF
DNA: TGTGCCAGCAGTTACCAGGAAGGGAACACTGAAGCTTTCTTT
D: .
size: .
J: TRBJ1-1
V: TRBV6-5
length: 14

CDR3: CASSRYTTGHESDSPLHF
DNA: TGTGCCAGCAGCCGTTACACCACGGGGCATGAAAGTGATTCACCCCTCCACTTT
D: .
size: .
J: TRBJ1-6
V: TRBV7-8
length: 18

CDR3: CASSVPRAGYTF
DNA: TGTGCCAGCAGCGTACCCCGGGCTGGCTACACCTTC
D: .
size: .
J: TRBJ1-2
V: TRBV9
length: 12

CDR3: CASSVGGTSGYEQYF
DNA: TGTGCCAGCAGCGTAGGAGGGACTAGCGGTTACGAGCAGTACTTC
D: TRBD2
size: .
J: TRBJ2-7
V: TRBV9
length: 15

CDR3: CAWTPVGSNSPLHF
DNA: TGTGCCTGGACGCCCGTAGGGTCCAATTCACCCCTCCACTTT
D: .
size: .
J: TRBJ1-6
V: TRBV30
length: 14

CDR3: CASSLSAIYNEQFF
DNA: TGTGCCAGCAGCTTGTCGGCTATCTACAATGAGCAGTTCTTC
D: .
size: .
J: TRBJ2-1
V: TRBV5-6
length: 14

CDR3: CASRKGGDIQPQHF
DNA: TGTGCCAGCAGGAAGGGGGGGGATATTCAGCCCCAGCATTTT
D: .
size: once
J: TRBJ1-5
V: TRBV6-6
length: 14

CDR3: CASSFWGGEQFF
DNA: TGTGCCAGCAGTTTTTGGGGAGGTGAGCAGTTCTTC
D: .
size: .
J: TRBJ2-1
V: TRBV27
length: 12

CDR3: CATTDGVYGYTF
DNA: TGTGCCACTACCGACGGAGTCTATGGCTACACCTTC
D: .
size: .
J: TRBJ1-2
V: TRBV28
length: 12

CDR3: CASSQHRGGSIAYEQYF
DNA: TGCGCCAGCAGTCAGCATCGAGGGGGCTCTATCGCCTACGAGCAGTACTTC
D: TRBD1
size: once
J: TRBJ2-7
V: TRBV4-1
length: 17

CDR3: CASSPSGKNYGCTF
DNA: TGTGCCAGCAGTCCTTCGGGAAAAAACTATGGCTGCACCTTC
D: .
size: .
J: TRBJ1-2
V: TRBV27
length: 14

CDR3: CASSIRADRGSEAFF
DNA: TGTGCCAGCAGCATCAGGGCCGACAGGGGGTCGGAAGCTTTCTTT
D: TRBD1
size: .
J: TRBJ1-1
V: TRBV28
length: 15

CDR3: CASSFGLPNEQFF
DNA: TGTGCCAGCAGCTTCGGACTACCCAATGAGCAGTTCTTC
D: .
size: .
J: TRBJ2-1
V: TRBV5-6
length: 13

CDR3: CSGDTGTSSYEQFF
DNA: TGCAGCGGCGACACCGGGACTAGTAGTTATGAGCAGTTCTTC
D: TRBD2
size: .
J: TRBJ2-1
V: TRBV29-1
length: 14

CDR3: CASSQAGRPNTEAFF
DNA: TGCGCCAGCAGCCAAGCCGGCAGACCGAACACTGAAGCTTTCTTT
D: .
size: once
J: TRBJ1-1
V: TRBV4-1
length: 15

CDR3: CASRSSWDTEAFF
DNA: TGTGCCAGCAGATCCTCGTGGGACACTGAAGCTTTCTTT
D: .
size: .
J: TRBJ1-1
V: TRBV6-5
length: 13

CDR3: CASSPGQGADVEQYF
DNA: TGTGCCAGCAGCCCTGGACAGGGGGCAGACGTCGAGCAGTACTTC
D: TRBD1
size: .
J: TRBJ2-7
V: TRBV7-9
length: 15

CDR3: CASSRVTVNEQFF
DNA: TGTGCCAGCAGCAGAGTGACAGTCAATGAGCAGTTCTTC
D: .
size: .
J: TRBJ2-1
V: TRBV5-6
length: 13

CDR3: CASSPERSSGNTIYF
DNA: TGTGCCAGCAGCCCCGAGAGGAGCTCTGGAAACACCATATATTTT
D: .
size: .
J: TRBJ1-3
V: TRBV13
length: 15

CDR3: CASREGVLDTQYF
DNA: TGTGCCAGCAGAGAAGGGGTGTTAGATACGCAGTATTTT
D: .
size: .
J: TRBJ2-3
V: TRBV11-2
length: 13

CDR3: CASSYFPGDTIYF
DNA: TGTGCCAGCAGTTACTTTCCCGGGGACACCATATATTTT
D: .
size: .
J: TRBJ1-3
V: TRBV6-5
length: 13

CDR3: CASSLGGIGRNTEAFF
DNA: TGCGCCAGCAGCTTGGGAGGTATTGGGAGGAACACTGAAGCTTTCTTT
D: .
size: .
J: TRBJ1-1
V: TRBV5-1
length: 16

CDR3: CASSEAVNLYEQYF
DNA: TGTGCCAGCAGTGAAGCGGTGAACCTCTACGAGCAGTACTTC
D: .
size: .
J: TRBJ2-7
V: TRBV6-4
length: 14

CDR3: CASSPGLASYEQYF
DNA: TGTGCCAGCAGCCCGGGACTAGCGTCCTACGAGCAGTACTTC
D: TRBD2
size: .
J: TRBJ2-7
V: TRBV5-6
length: 14